The 21 T cell receptor beta chains presented below share a single source sample, sequenced in a study of CD8 T cells in Susac syndrome. Random hexamers were used to reverse transcribe an amount of roughly 0.5 to 1 ug RNA. TCRdb re-derived calls from the immunoSEQ multiplex PCR reads in MiXCR, one entry per CDR3 protein. The data show 100,000 to 150,000 distinct CDR3 sequences, roughly 80% seen once. The sequencing sample was made of CD8+ T cells from PBMCs. The receptor source for this set is a human donor with multiple sclerosis.

J is TRBJ2-1 and V is TRBV2, with D possibly matching TRBD1 (6 bases). Germline V gene sequence: CDR1 SNHLY, CDR2 FYNNEI. V was clipped by 9 bases and J by 2 bases, with 14 bases between them. This CDR3 is 14 amino acids long. The CDR3 region has the DNA TGTGCCAGTCTCCCCGGGACACCCTACAATGAGCAGTTCTTC. Protein: CASLPGTPYNEQFF.

This clonotype was counted only a few times. This sequence joins TRBV14 and TRBJ2-3; D not resolved. V lost 4 bases and J 11 bases, leaving 13 bases between the germline ends. The CDR3 extends over 12 amino acids. Germline V gene data show CDR1 as SGHDN and CDR2 as FVKESK. The CDR3 region is CASSLLGLEQYF. The CDR3 bases are TGTGCCAGCAGCCTTTTGGGTTTGGAGCAGTATTTT.

The chain links TRBV12-3 or TRBV12-4 to TRBJ1-6, with unresolved D. The CDR3 contains 15 residues. Trimming left V 3 bases short and J 8 bases short, with 14 bases between. DNA of the CDR3: TGTGCCAGCAGTTTCGAGCTACTTAACGATTCACCCCTCCACTTT. Residues: CASSFELLNDSPLHF.

The chain employs TRBV12-3 or TRBV12-4 and TRBJ2-7; 11 bases align to TRBD2. CDR3 length equals 15 residues. V dropped 6 bases and J dropped 4; count of bases not matched to a gene: 8. CDR3 amino acids: CASSSRLAGPYEQYF. The CDR3 DNA follows: TGTGCCAGCAGCTCTCGACTAGCGGGACCTTACGAGCAGTACTTC.

The chain employs TRBV7-9 and TRBJ2-3, with TRBD2 identical over 7 bases. V was pared by 1 base and J by 0 bases, with 4 bases of the junction left unmatched. This CDR3 is 16 amino acids long. Per germline, CDR1 SEHNR and CDR2 FQNEAQ (reference sequence). CDR3 nucleotide sequence: TGTGCCAGCAGCTTAGATCCAGCGGGAAGCACAGATACGCAGTATTTT. Translated: CASSLDPAGSTDTQYF.

This clonotype has only a few counts. This chain connects TRBV9 to TRBJ2-1; D not resolved. V was shortened by 0 bases and J by 0 bases, with 10 bases between the two germline ends. Per germline, CDR1 SGDLS and CDR2 YYNGEE. The CDR3 has 16 amino acids. CDR3 in DNA: TGTGCCAGCAGCGTAGAGGGCAGGTTCTCCTACAATGAGCAGTTCTTC. Its translation: CASSVEGRFSYNEQFF.

The V call is TRBV28, the J call TRBJ2-7, with 10 bases that match TRBD2. V shed 1 base, J shed 2 bases, and the junction held 14 bases outside the gene matches. The CDR3 spans 19 residues. The germline CDR1 and CDR2 sequences are MDHEN and SYDVKM. CDR3 sequence: CASSLSASGSKGRAYEQYV. CDR3 coding DNA: TGTGCCAGCAGTTTATCGGCTAGCGGGAGTAAAGGTAGGGCCTACGAGCAGTACGTC.

The chain uses TRBV7-6 and TRBJ1-1; the D is unclear. The CDR3 runs 15 residues. Germline V gene data show CDR1 as SGHVS and CDR2 as FNYEAQ. Trimming took 2 bases from V and 0 from J, leaving 10 bases between them. Here the CDR3 DNA reads TGTGCCAGCAGCTTAAATTTTAAGTTGAACACTGAAGCTTTCTTT. It translates to CASSLNFKLNTEAFF. The full variable domain, its missing parts supplied by reference TRBV7-6 and TRBJ1-1, is GAGVSQSPRYKVTKRGQDVALRCDPISGHVSLYWYRQALGQGPEFLTYFNYEAQQDKSGLPNDRFSAERPEGSISTLTIQRTEQRDSAMYRCASSLNFKLNTEAFFGQGTRLTVV.

The genes are TRBV4-3 and TRBJ1-2, with D unclear. The ends were cut back, 0 bases at V and 0 bases at J, with 11 bases in the middle. Germline V gene sequence: CDR1 LGHNA, CDR2 YSLEER. CDR3 length equals 16 residues. This chain's CDR3 is CASSQDSGTTNYGYTF. The CDR3 region has the DNA TGCGCCAGCAGCCAAGACAGCGGCACTACTAACTATGGCTACACCTTC.

V is TRBV19 and J is TRBJ1-1; D perhaps matches TRBD1 (5 bases). Germline-derived CDR1 and CDR2 are LNHDA and SQIVND (reference sequence). The V end was cut by 3 bases, the J end by 8 bases, with 10 bases between. CDR3 length: 12 residues. CDR3 in amino acids: CASSIEEGEAFF. The CDR3 bases are TGTGCCAGTAGTATCGAAGAGGGGGAAGCTTTCTTT.

The chain has TRBV27 and TRBJ1-1, with a weak D call TRBD1 (5 bases). Deletions cut 6 bases from V and 4 bases from J, with 9 bases between. The germline V gene has CDR1 MNHEY and CDR2 SMNVEV (reference sequence). The CDR3 length is 12 residues. The CDR3: CASRLGGTEAFF. The CDR3 DNA is TGTGCCAGCAGATTGGGGGGCACTGAAGCTTTCTTT.

The chain couples TRBV5-4 to TRBJ2-1; 7 bases map to TRBD2. Looked up from germline, CDR1 is SGHNT and CDR2 is YYREEE (reference sequence). This CDR3 has 14 residues. Trimming took 0 bases from V and 10 from J; bases not matched to a gene: 7. This CDR3 is CASSLVAGHQEQFF. CDR3 sequence (DNA): TGTGCCAGCAGCTTGGTAGCGGGCCATCAGGAGCAGTTCTTC.

This clonotype was detected only once. The chain recombines TRBV5-6 with TRBJ1-1; TRBD1 agrees at 7 bases. V shed 4 bases, J shed 1 base, and the junction held 7 bases outside the gene matches. CDR3 length: 15 residues. Germline-derived CDR1 and CDR2 are SGHDT and YYEEEE. CDR3 in amino acids: CASSETGWGNTEAFF. For the CDR3, the DNA is TGTGCCAGCAGCGAGACAGGGTGGGGGAACACTGAAGCTTTCTTT.

The chain carries TRBV12-3 or TRBV12-4 and TRBJ2-1; perhaps TRBD2 as D (6 bases). V was clipped by 2 bases and J by 2 bases, with 7 bases between them. This CDR3 has 14 amino acids. The CDR3 DNA follows: TGTGCCAGCAGTTTAACTAGCCCCTACAATGAGCAGTTCTTC. The encoded protein is CASSLTSPYNEQFF.

This clonotype was seen more than once but under ten times. This chain links TRBV3-1 with TRBJ1-5; no clear D gene. Per the germline V gene, CDR1 is LGHDT and CDR2 is YNNKEL (reference sequence). V lost 8 bases to trimming and J lost 5 bases, with 19 bases between them. The CDR3 is made up of 15 amino acids. Here the CDR3 DNA reads TGTGCCAGCGGGGAATCTGCGGGAGGCTATCAGCCCCAGCATTTT. This encodes CASGESAGGYQPQHF.

The chain uses TRBV6-5 and TRBJ2-2; TRBD1 might be the D (6 bases). The CDR3 is 17 residues long. Germline loops: CDR1 MNHEY, CDR2 SVGAGI. V was shortened by 6 bases and J by 2 bases, with 19 bases between the two germline ends. The chain's CDR3 is CASSYDAGTSNTGELFF. The CDR3 DNA sequence: TGTGCCAGCAGCTACGACGCCGGGACAAGTAACACCGGGGAGCTGTTTTTT.

The V call is TRBV7-9, the J call TRBJ1-2; D ambiguous. The CDR3 spans 11 residues. Between the trimmed V and J ends, which lost 7 bases and 4 bases, there was a span of 7 bases. Germline CDR1 and CDR2: SEHNR and FQNEAQ (reference sequence). CDR3 DNA: TGTGCCAGCACAACCCTCTATGGCTACACCTTC. Translation gives CASTTLYGYTF.

V and J are TRBV2 and TRBJ1-5; TRBD1 matches 7 bases. Germline V CDR1 and CDR2: SNHLY, FYNNEI. Losses at the gene ends were 6 bases for V and 0 bases for J; bases not matched to a gene: 8. The CDR3 runs to 16 residues. In nucleotides, the CDR3 is TGTGCCAGCAGCCCGGGACAGCCTTATAGCAATCAGCCCCAGCATTTT. It codes for CASSPGQPYSNQPQHF. The full variable domain, with the rest looked up from reference TRBV2 and TRBJ1-5, is EPEVTQTPSHQVTQMGQEVILRCVPISNHLYFYWYRQILGQKVEFLVSFYNNEISEKSEIFDDQFSVERPDGSNFTLKIRSTKLEDSAMYFCASSPGQPYSNQPQHFGDGTRLSIL.

In its sample, this clonotype was seen once. The rearrangement uses TRBV4-2 and TRBJ2-5; D possibly corresponds to TRBD2 (6 bases). The CDR3 is 15 amino acids. Per the germline V gene, CDR1 is LGHNA and CDR2 is YNFKEQ. Trimming stripped 6 bases from V and 1 base from J, with 15 bases between. CDR3 sequence: CASSPGDGSQETQYF. CDR3 nucleotide sequence: TGTGCCAGCAGTCCCGGGGACGGGAGCCAAGAGACCCAGTACTTC.

The V and J genes are TRBV7-9 and TRBJ1-4; 10 nucleotides line up with TRBD1. After removal of 5 bases from V and 0 bases from J, the junction contained 6 bases not matched to a gene. Germline values: CDR1 SEHNR, CDR2 FQNEAQ (reference sequence). This CDR3 has 17 amino acids. The chain's CDR3 is CASSHSGTGATNEKLFF. CDR3 DNA sequence: TGTGCCAGCAGCCACTCCGGGACAGGGGCAACTAATGAAAAACTGTTTTTT.

The chain employs TRBV7-8 and TRBJ2-5; TRBD1 matches 9 bases. V shed 5 bases and J 4 bases; nucleotides not matched to a gene: 2. This CDR3 comprises 13 residues. Looked up from germline, CDR1 is SGHVS and CDR2 is FQNEAQ. CDR3 in amino acids: CASSTDRGETQYF. In DNA, the CDR3 is TGTGCCAGCAGCACGGACAGGGGAGAGACCCAGTACTTC.